The 12 T cell receptor beta chains below all came from one sample that was sequenced in a study of cytomegalovirus exposure and HLA in healthy donors. Both 60 Vbeta primers and 13 Jbeta primers went into the PCR. Using immunoSEQ multiplex PCR, the repertoire was profiled, and TCRdb retains in-frame clones only, with some absent. This table holds 200,000 to 250,000 clones, approximately 79% found once. The sample comprised PBMCs. Receptor source: a man aged 45-60 years in good health and CMV-seronegative.

This clone has just one count. The chain uses TRBV7-2 and TRBJ2-5; 7 bases line up with TRBD1. Matching the DNA end better, TRBJ2-7 makes the J call doubtful. The CDR3 has 15 residues. Germline assignment: CDR1 SGHTA and CDR2 FQGNSA. CDR3 in DNA: TGTGCCAGCAGCACCCAATTGGACAGGTCCAACGAGCAGTACTTC. This codes for CASSTQLDRSNEQYF.

This chain links TRBV21-1 with TRBJ1-5; the table's D call, TRBD1, has no DNA check behind it. TRBV21-1 constitutes a pseudogene. There are 18 residues in the CDR3. The CDR3 DNA sequence: TGTGCCAGCAGCTCTGACAGGGTGGGGATGTCTAGTAGTCAGCCCCAGCATTTT. Protein sequence: CASSSDRVGMSSSQPQHF.

The chain has TRBV5-1 and TRBJ1-5; 7 bases are shared with TRBD1. Trimming at V came to 4 bases and at J to 7 bases, leaving 5 bases not matched to a gene. The germline V gene encodes CDR1 SGHRS and CDR2 YFSETQ. The CDR3 loop spans 13 amino acids. The CDR3 nucleotides are TGCGCCAGCAGCCCACAGGGGAACCAGCCCCAGCATTTT. Amino acid sequence: CASSPQGNQPQHF.

The V call is TRBV5-5, the J call TRBJ1-5, with no clear D. CDR3 length: 12 residues. The V gene lost 3 bases and the J gene lost 3 bases, with 4 bases spanning the gap. The germline CDR1 and CDR2 sequences are SGHKS and YYEKEE (reference sequence). This CDR3 reads CASSSDNQPQHF. The CDR3 DNA follows: TGTGCCAGCAGCTCAGACAATCAGCCCCAGCATTTT. Full variable domain (missing parts from reference TRBV5-5 and TRBJ1-5): DAGVTQSPTHLIKTRGQQVTLRCSPISGHKSVSWYQQVLGQGPQFIFQYYEKEERGRGNFPDRFSARQFPNYSSELNVNALLLGDSALYLCASSSDNQPQHFGDGTRLSIL.

The J gene is TRBJ2-7, the V gene TRBV5-6; D perhaps matches TRBD2 (7 bases). Germline V gene sequence: CDR1 SGHDT, CDR2 YYEEEE. There are 15 residues in the CDR3. V gave up 2 bases and J gave up 3 bases, with 15 bases separating them. The CDR3 DNA follows: TGTGCCAGCAGCTTTTGGGGGGGCCGGGGCTACGAGCAGTACTTC. Protein: CASSFWGGRGYEQYF.

The V gene is TRBV5-4, the J gene TRBJ2-2; 7 bases fit TRBD1. J gave up 5 bases and V 4 bases, and 8 bases lay outside the gene matches. This CDR3 is 15 amino acids long. Germline values: CDR1 SGHNT, CDR2 YYREEE (reference sequence). The CDR3 loop is CASSDRERGTGELFF. Here the CDR3 DNA reads TGTGCCAGCAGCGACAGGGAGAGGGGGACCGGGGAGCTGTTTTTT.

This chain joins TRBV19 and TRBJ1-1, with TRBD1 identical over 9 bases. Germline CDR1 and CDR2: LNHDA and SQIVND (reference sequence). The CDR3 totals 15 residues. Germline trimming cut 4 bases from V and 4 bases from J; bases unmatched to any gene: 7. CDR3 DNA: TGTGCCAGTAGTAGTGGGACAGGGTGGGGCACTGAAGCTTTCTTT. Its protein product is CASSSGTGWGTEAFF.

CDR3 DNA: TGTGCCAGTAGGGACAGGGAAGTAGGCAATCAGCCCCAGCATTTT. It yields the protein CASRDREVGNQPQHF. The gene calls are TRBV19 and TRBJ1-5, with TRBD1 matching over 8 bases. The V gene end was trimmed by 6 bases and the J gene end by 2 bases; junction bases not matched to a gene: 6. This CDR3 region has 15 residues. Per germline, CDR1 LNHDA and CDR2 SQIVND (reference sequence).

The chain recombines TRBV25-1 with TRBJ2-7; TRBD2 matches at 9 bases. With 2 bases clipped from V and 2 bases from J, the junction kept 1 base outside the gene matches. Germline assignment: CDR1 MGHDK and CDR2 SYGVNS. The CDR3 is made up of 14 amino acids. CDR3 residues: CASSEVAGAYEQYF. The CDR3 nucleotides read TGTGCCAGCAGTGAAGTAGCGGGAGCCTACGAGCAGTACTTC.

V is TRBV27 and J is TRBJ1-1; D gene uncertain. The CDR3 is made up of 16 amino acids. The V end lost 5 bases, the J end lost 3 bases, and 19 bases lay between the germline ends. The germline V gene has CDR1 MNHEY and CDR2 SMNVEV (reference sequence). As DNA, the CDR3 is TGTGCCAGCAGTAGGCGCGACCGGGATAGGGACACTGAAGCTTTCTTT. Protein product: CASSRRDRDRDTEAFF.

A few counts support this clone. The chain is built from TRBV5-6 and TRBJ2-7; a possible D gene is TRBD1 (5 bases). Germline CDR1 is SGHDT and CDR2 is YYEEEE. The CDR3 totals 14 residues. The germline V and J ends were trimmed by 1 base and 6 bases, with 14 bases remaining between them. In nucleotides, the CDR3 is TGTGCCAGCAGCTTGTGGCCCTCCAGGGCCGAGCAGTACTTC. As protein: CASSLWPSRAEQYF.

The sample holds one count of this clone. CDR3 sequence (DNA): TGTGCCAGCAGCTTAGGCTTCGGGGCTGGGGCCAACGTCCTGACTTTC. Its protein is CASSLGFGAGANVLTF. This rearrangement joins TRBV13 to TRBJ2-6, with a weak D call TRBD2 (5 bases). The CDR3 sequence is 16 residues long. Trimming removed 0 bases from V and 2 bases from J, with 8 bases in between. The germline CDR1 and CDR2 sequences are PRHDT and FYEKMQ (reference sequence).